The 20 T cell receptor beta chains given below trace back to one sample, sequenced in a study of tumor-infiltrating lymphocytes in localized non-small cell lung cancer (dated by TCRdb to the early 2020s). The library was produced with the immunoSEQ multiplex PCR assay. In its TCRdb copy, this immuneACCESS table keeps in-frame sequences only and misses some clones. Where compared with another copy, unresolved V genes explain less than half of these, and the others have no known cause. This sample gives about 14,000 clones in total; approximately 70% of them show up just once. Of the sample, about 4% falls within the top ten clones. The sequencing input was lung tumor tissue. These receptors were collected from a human donor with non-small cell lung cancer.

This clone occurred once. J is TRBJ2-3 and V is TRBV6-1, with 8 positions matching TRBD1. This CDR3 region has 16 residues. V gave up 4 bases and J gave up 0 bases; unmatched junction bases: 6. Germline V gene data show CDR1 as MNHNS and CDR2 as SASEGT. In DNA form, the CDR3 reads TGTGCCAGCAGTGTAACAGGGGGGTCTAGCACAGATACGCAGTATTTT. Translated: CASSVTGGSSTDTQYF.

This clone was seen a few times. The chain employs TRBV28 and TRBJ2-7, with D perhaps matching TRBD1 or TRBD2 (5 bases each). This CDR3 is 15 amino acids long. The germline CDR1 and CDR2 sequences are MDHEN and SYDVKM. V was cut by 2 bases and J by 3 bases, with 14 bases left in between. The CDR3 loop is CASSLGDGANYEQYF. In nucleotides, the CDR3 is TGTGCCAGCAGTTTAGGGGACGGGGCGAACTACGAGCAGTACTTC.

V and J are TRBV6-5 and TRBJ2-6; unclear D gene. Per the germline V gene, CDR1 is MNHEY and CDR2 is SVGAGI. V lost 3 bases, J lost 2 bases, and 8 bases lay in between. The CDR3 runs to 15 residues. CDR3 region: CASSYTVAGANVLTF. The CDR3 nucleotides read TGTGCCAGCAGTTATACAGTAGCTGGGGCCAACGTCCTGACTTTC.

The chain couples TRBV7-9 to TRBJ2-5, with D tentatively TRBD1 or TRBD2 (5 bases each). V shed 5 bases and J shed 5 bases, with 18 bases lying between them. The germline V gene has CDR1 SEHNR and CDR2 FQNEAQ (reference sequence). CDR3 length: 15 amino acids. CDR3 DNA: TGTGCCAGCAGCCCGACGGGGCAACCCGCCGAGACCCAGTACTTC. Translating gives CASSPTGQPAETQYF.

The chain recombines TRBV29-1 with TRBJ1-1, with a possible D match to TRBD1 (6 bases). V lost 3 bases, J lost 0 bases, and 11 bases lay in between. This CDR3 has 14 residues. Germline CDR1 is SQVTM and CDR2 is ANQGSEA. CDR3 loop: CSVDLGTLNTEAFF. DNA for the CDR3: TGCAGCGTTGACTTGGGGACATTGAACACTGAAGCTTTCTTT.

CDR3 sequence reads: CASSSGTGAVNTEAFF. The CDR3 bases are TGTGCCAGCTCGTCCGGGACAGGGGCTGTGAACACTGAAGCTTTCTTT. The V call is TRBV18, the J call TRBJ1-1, with TRBD1 identical over 10 bases. This CDR3 spans 16 amino acids. With 6 bases clipped from V and 0 bases from J, the junction kept 7 bases outside the gene matches. Per the germline V gene, CDR1 is KGHSH and CDR2 is LQKENI.

The rearrangement joins TRBV2 to TRBJ1-6; D uncertain. Trimming pared 5 bases from V and 0 bases from J, leaving 14 bases between. The germline CDR1 and CDR2 sequences are SNHLY and FYNNEI. The CDR3 is 17 residues long. The CDR3 loop reads CASSLEGSRSYNSPLHF. The DNA for the CDR3 is TGTGCCAGCAGTTTAGAGGGCTCCCGCTCCTATAATTCACCCCTCCACTTT.

The chain employs TRBV7-6 and TRBJ1-1; D not resolved. The CDR3 extends over 14 amino acids. Trimming took off 0 bases at V and 4 bases at J, with 9 bases between the two ends. Germline V lookup: CDR1 SGHVS, CDR2 FNYEAQ. This CDR3 is CASSLAREGTEAFF. The CDR3 DNA reads TGTGCCAGCAGCTTAGCGCGGGAGGGCACTGAAGCTTTCTTT. Full variable domain (rest looked up from reference TRBV7-6 and TRBJ1-1): GAGVSQSPRYKVTKRGQDVALRCDPISGHVSLYWYRQALGQGPEFLTYFNYEAQQDKSGLPNDRFSAERPEGSISTLTIQRTEQRDSAMYRCASSLAREGTEAFFGQGTRLTVV.

This chain joins TRBV19 and TRBJ2-6, with TRBD1 as a possible D gene (5 bases). Between the trimmed V and J ends, which lost 8 bases and 0 bases, there was a span of 11 bases. Per germline, CDR1 LNHDA and CDR2 SQIVND (reference sequence). The CDR3 loop spans 15 amino acids. The CDR3, as DNA: TGTGCCAGTTGGACAACCCGCTCTGGGGCCAACGTCCTGACTTTC. Protein: CASWTTRSGANVLTF.

This clone was observed a single time. The V call is TRBV10-3, the J call TRBJ1-2; no clear D. The germline V gene encodes CDR1 ENHRY and CDR2 SYGVKD. V dropped 4 bases and J dropped 1 base, with 7 bases sitting between them. The length of the CDR3 is 13 residues. The DNA of the CDR3 is TGTGCCATCAGTGCCACAATTAACTATGGCTACACCTTC. Residues: CAISATINYGYTF.

The rearrangement joins TRBV5-4 to TRBJ2-3, with D possibly being TRBD1 or TRBD2 (5 bases each). The CDR3 sequence is 13 residues long. With 10 bases removed from V and 2 bases from J, the gap between germline ends came to 14 bases. CDR1 and CDR2 from the germline V gene are SGHNT and YYREEE (reference sequence). CDR3 in DNA: TGTGCCTGTCCCGGGACCGCCACAGATACGCAGTATTTT. This translates into CACPGTATDTQYF.

The chain couples TRBV4-2 to TRBJ2-5, with D possibly TRBD2 on 6 matching bases. V lost 4 bases and J 7 bases, leaving 13 bases between the germline ends. Per germline, CDR1 LGHNA and CDR2 YNFKEQ. This CDR3 region has 13 residues. The CDR3 DNA sequence: TGTGCCAGCAGCCCCAGAATGGGGGGGACCCAGTACTTC. Its translation is CASSPRMGGTQYF.

The chain links TRBV7-2 to TRBJ2-1; 7 bases are a match to TRBD2. Trimming at V came to 3 bases and at J to 9 bases, leaving 8 bases not matched to a gene. CDR1 is SGHTA and CDR2 is FQGNSA in the germline V gene. The CDR3 spans 14 residues. This CDR3 reads CASSFLAPGGEQFF. The CDR3 bases are TGTGCCAGCAGCTTCCTAGCGCCGGGGGGTGAGCAGTTCTTC.

The CDR3 DNA reads TGTGCCAGCAGCTGGGGACAGGGGATCTATGGCTACACCTTC. As protein: CASSWGQGIYGYTF. The rearrangement uses TRBV7-9 and TRBJ1-2, with 10 nucleotides matching TRBD1. Germline loops: CDR1 SEHNR, CDR2 FQNEAQ (reference sequence). The CDR3 contains 14 residues. Trimming removed 4 bases from V and 4 bases from J; junction bases left unmatched: 3.

V usage is TRBV5-1 and J usage is TRBJ1-2, with TRBD1 identical over 8 bases. There are 15 residues in the CDR3. The germline CDR1 and CDR2 sequences are SGHRS and YFSETQ. V was clipped by 0 bases and J by 5 bases; unmatched bases: 6. The CDR3 nucleotides read TGCGCCAGCAGCTTGGTTGCGACAGGGGAATATGGCTACACCTTC. This codes for CASSLVATGEYGYTF.

This chain connects TRBV7-8 to TRBJ1-1; 7 bases are shared with TRBD1. V lost 5 bases and J lost 4; bases outside the gene matches: 7. CDR1 is SGHVS and CDR2 is FQNEAQ in the germline V gene. The CDR3 length is 14 residues. The CDR3 nucleotides are TGTGCCAGCAGCGCAGGGGGGAGACCCACTGAAGCTTTCTTT. Protein product: CASSAGGRPTEAFF.

This clone was counted only a few times. V is TRBV28 and J is TRBJ2-3, with D uncertain. Germline V gene sequence: CDR1 MDHEN, CDR2 SYDVKM. The CDR3 covers 17 residues. Trimming left V 6 bases short and J 2 bases short, with 21 bases between. The CDR3 nucleotides read TGTGCCAGCAGCCCCCTTAGTCCCCCACTCCCCACAGATACGCAGTATTTT. As protein: CASSPLSPPLPTDTQYF. Full variable domain (outside the CDR3, taken from reference TRBV28 and TRBJ2-3): DVKVTQSSRYLVKRTGEKVFLECVQDMDHENMFWYRQDPGLGLRLIYFSYDVKMKEKGDIPEGYSVSREKKERFSLILESASTNQTSMYLCASSPLSPPLPTDTQYFGPGTRLTVL.

This clone was recorded a few times. The chain employs TRBV29-1 and TRBJ2-2, with a weak D call TRBD1 (6 bases). The CDR3 loop spans 13 amino acids. Trimming took off 7 bases at V and 1 base at J, with 10 bases between the two ends. Germline V gene lookup returns CDR1 SQVTM and CDR2 ANQGSEA. The CDR3, as DNA: TGCAGCGCAGAGACAGGGAACACCGGGGAGCTGTTTTTT. It encodes CSAETGNTGELFF.

This clone was seen more than once but under ten times. The chain is built from TRBV11-2 and TRBJ1-1; no reliable D call. Germline assignment: CDR1 SGHAT and CDR2 FQNNGV. The V end lost 5 bases, the J end lost 0 bases, and 10 bases lay between the germline ends. This CDR3 region has 14 residues. In nucleotides, the CDR3 is TGTGCCAGCAGCCAAAGTTCCATGAACACTGAAGCTTTCTTT. It encodes CASSQSSMNTEAFF.

This clone was seen a handful of times. The V and J genes are TRBV5-1 and TRBJ2-3, with 16 bases aligning to TRBD2. The germline CDR1 and CDR2 sequences are SGHRS and YFSETQ. V shed 4 bases, J shed 0 bases, and the junction held 8 bases outside the gene matches. This CDR3 comprises 19 residues. CDR3 region: CASSPGLAGGSTSTDTQYF. In DNA form, the CDR3 reads TGCGCCAGCAGCCCGGGACTAGCGGGGGGGTCCACTAGCACAGATACGCAGTATTTT.